Following are 4 T cell receptor beta chains from one sample sequenced in a study of spatial heterogeneity in lung cancer. Time point noted: blood at routine non-recurrence follow-up after resection. TCRdb passed the 5' RACE reads through MiXCR, listing each CDR3 protein once. The sample gives fewer than 50,000 distinct CDR3 sequences, 10% to 13% of which show up once; about 15% is in the top ten. Source: PBMCs, taken at follow-up. Receptors were obtained from a female donor with early-stage non-small cell lung cancer.

This clonotype was recorded at least ten times. The rearrangement uses TRBV20-1 and TRBJ1-1; 8 bases line up with TRBD1. The trim removed 5 bases at V and 2 bases at J, leaving 7 bases unmatched. The germline V gene encodes CDR1 DFQATT and CDR2 SNEGSKA (reference sequence). The CDR3 consists of 14 residues. The chain's CDR3 is CSAARTGYNTEAFF. The DNA of the CDR3 is TGCAGTGCTGCCCGGACAGGGTATAACACTGAAGCTTTCTTT.

The V gene is TRBV5-1, the J gene TRBJ2-3; 7 nucleotides align to TRBD1. Germline loops: CDR1 SGHRS, CDR2 YFSETQ. V lost 4 bases, J lost 2 bases, and 7 bases stayed unmatched. This CDR3 comprises 15 residues. CDR3 protein: CASSDRDRATDTQYF. For the CDR3, the DNA is TGCGCCAGCAGCGACCGGGACAGAGCCACAGATACGCAGTATTTT.

This chain joins TRBV10-3 and TRBJ2-5; D remains unclear. Trimming shortened V by 3 bases and J by 4 bases, and 9 bases separated the two germline ends. Germline V gene data show CDR1 as ENHRY and CDR2 as SYGVKD. This CDR3 spans 13 amino acids. CDR3 coding DNA: TGTGCCATCAGTGACTGGAAGGGAGAGACCCAGTACTTC. Translated: CAISDWKGETQYF.

This clonotype was recorded many times. The genes are TRBV12-3 or TRBV12-4 and TRBJ2-7, with TRBD1 identical over 10 bases. The CDR3 is made up of 13 amino acids. V trimming: 8 bases; J trimming: 5 bases; junction bases outside the gene matches: 6. The CDR3: CASLRDRGHEQYF. For the CDR3, the DNA is TGTGCCAGCCTACGGGACAGGGGCCACGAGCAGTACTTC.